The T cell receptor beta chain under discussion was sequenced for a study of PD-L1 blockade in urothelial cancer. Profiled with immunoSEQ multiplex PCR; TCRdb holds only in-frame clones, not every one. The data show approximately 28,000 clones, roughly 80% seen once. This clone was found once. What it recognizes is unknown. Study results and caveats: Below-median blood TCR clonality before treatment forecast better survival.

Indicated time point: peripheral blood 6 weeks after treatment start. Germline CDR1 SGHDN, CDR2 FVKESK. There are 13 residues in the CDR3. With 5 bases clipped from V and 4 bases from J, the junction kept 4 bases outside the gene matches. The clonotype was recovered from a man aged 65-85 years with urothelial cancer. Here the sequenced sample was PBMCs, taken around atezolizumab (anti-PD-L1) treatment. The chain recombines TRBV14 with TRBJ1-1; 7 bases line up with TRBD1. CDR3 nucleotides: TGTGCCAGCAGCAGAACAGGGGCCACTGAAGCTTTCTTT. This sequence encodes CASSRTGATEAFF.